The T cell receptor (beta chain) described here comes from a study of cytomegalovirus exposure and HLA in healthy donors. Libraries were prepared by immunoSEQ multiplex PCR; TCRdb keeps only in-frame clonotypes and omits some of them. The sample records roughly 120,000 clones, 85% to 90% being singletons. Per germline, CDR1 SGHVS and CDR2 FQNEAQ. Trimming removed 4 bases at V and 1 base at J, with 4 bases between. This CDR3 has 12 amino acids. The chain links TRBV7-8 to TRBJ1-1; D gene ambiguous. This TCR came from a woman aged 18-29 years in good health and CMV-seropositive. Sample: PBMCs. This CDR3 is CASSSSNTEAFF. For the CDR3, the DNA is TGTGCCAGCAGCTCGTCGAACACTGAAGCTTTCTTT.